The subject of this entry is one T cell receptor (beta chain). The data derive from a study of blood T cell repertoires in COVID-19. At the level of the study: Nucleic acid was either cDNA or gDNA, and it came from T cells, B-cell-depleted T cells, or PBMCs.

In the original analysis: Reference gene primers were amplified, and this amplification served to estimate nucleated cell counts. Clones were sequenced by immunoSEQ multiplex PCR, and TCRdb holds only the in-frame ones, with some missing. From that table come the V and J calls and clone size; the DNA was used to work out D and trimming. The table has over 200,000 clones, over 70% seen once. V was cut by 2 bases and J by 1 base, with 12 bases left in between. This CDR3 has 15 amino acids. The germline V gene encodes CDR1 SGHRS and CDR2 YFSETQ. Material: peripheral blood. This clonotype originated in an elderly man with acute or convalescent COVID-19. The chain is built from TRBV5-1 and TRBJ1-2, with a weak D call TRBD1 (5 bases). CDR3 coding DNA: TGCGCCAGCAGCTTTGGCGCGGGGGGTAACTATGGCTACACCTTC. Its protein product is CASSFGAGGNYGYTF.